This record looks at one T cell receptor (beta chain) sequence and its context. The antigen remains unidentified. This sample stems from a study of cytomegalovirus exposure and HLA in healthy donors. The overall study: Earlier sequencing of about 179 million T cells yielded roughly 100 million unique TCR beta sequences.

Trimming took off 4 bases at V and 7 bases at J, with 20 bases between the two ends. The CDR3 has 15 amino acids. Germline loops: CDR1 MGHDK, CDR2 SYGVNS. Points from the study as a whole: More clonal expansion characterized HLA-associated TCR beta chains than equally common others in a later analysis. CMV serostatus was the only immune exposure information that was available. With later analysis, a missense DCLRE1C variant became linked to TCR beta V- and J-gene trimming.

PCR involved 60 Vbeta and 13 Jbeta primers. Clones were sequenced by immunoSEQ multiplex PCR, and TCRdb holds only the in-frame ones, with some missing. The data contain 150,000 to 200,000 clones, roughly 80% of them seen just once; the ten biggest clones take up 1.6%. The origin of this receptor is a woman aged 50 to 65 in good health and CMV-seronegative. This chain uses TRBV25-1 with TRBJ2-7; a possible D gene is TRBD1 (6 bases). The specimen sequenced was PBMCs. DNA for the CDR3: TGTGCCAGCAGTGGGGTGGGGCAGGGGAGTTATGAGCAGTACTTC. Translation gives CASSGVGQGSYEQYF.